Each of the 28 T cell receptor beta chains below was sequenced from the same sample in a study of T cells in Graves' hyperthyroidism and ophthalmopathy. RNA transcripts served as the template for amplifying TCR beta CDR3 regions. In the first-round RT-PCR of the TCR CDR3, the HTBI primer set was used. MiXCR, run by TCRdb on the multiplex PCR reads, gives a single entry per CDR3 protein. The table has approximately 600,000 distinct CDR3 sequences, 20% seen once. The sequencing input was blood. These receptors all come from a young man with Graves' ophthalmopathy.

This clonotype was seen a few times. CDR3 region: CASSLIGTSGRPGELFF. CDR3 DNA sequence: TGTGCCAGCAGTTTAATTGGGACTAGCGGGAGACCCGGGGAGCTGTTTTTT. V usage is TRBV12-3 or TRBV12-4 and J usage is TRBJ2-2, with 14 bases lining up with TRBD2. CDR3 length: 17 residues. V shed 2 bases, J shed 6 bases, and the junction held 5 bases outside the gene matches.

The rearrangement uses TRBV5-1 and TRBJ2-6; weak D call: TRBD1 (6 bases). This CDR3 is built from 16 residues. Germline V CDR1 and CDR2: SGHRS, YFSETQ. Trimming took off 4 bases at V and 4 bases at J, with 15 bases between the two ends. This CDR3 reads CASSVQGSAGANVLTF. In DNA form, the CDR3 reads TGCGCCAGCAGCGTGCAGGGGAGCGCCGGGGCCAACGTCCTGACTTTC.

Many counts were recorded for this clonotype. V and J are TRBV7-3 and TRBJ2-4, with D perhaps TRBD2 (6 bases). Trimming removed 4 bases at V and 7 bases at J, with 20 bases between. The CDR3 is 16 amino acids. Germline V gene sequence: CDR1 SGHTA, CDR2 FQGTGA. The CDR3: CASSSRDSRGANIQYF. CDR3 DNA sequence: TGTGCCAGCAGCTCAAGGGACTCGAGGGGTGCCAACATTCAGTACTTC.

Only a few counts were recorded for this clonotype. J is TRBJ2-1 and V is TRBV7-9, with D uncertain. Germline V lookup: CDR1 SEHNR, CDR2 FQNEAQ (reference sequence). CDR3 length equals 14 residues. In DNA form, the CDR3 reads TGTGTGAGCCTTCCCTCCACCTTTTACAATGAGCAGTTCTTC. Translation gives CVSLPSTFYNEQFF.

With regard to this clonotype: A read error is possible here, since a much larger clone lies one base away. The chain employs TRBV14 and TRBJ1-2; D is uncertain. CDR1 and CDR2 (germline): SGHDN, FVKESK. Trimming took 6 bases from V and 7 from J, leaving 12 bases between them. This CDR3 is 12 amino acids long. This CDR3 reads CASSRDWGGYTF. The CDR3 DNA is TGTGCCAGCAGTCGTGACTGGGGTGGCTACACCTTC. The whole variable domain, filled in from reference TRBV14 and TRBJ1-2, reads EAGVTQFPSHSVIEKGQTVTLRCDPISGHDNLYWYRRVMGKEIKFLLHFVKESKQDESGMPNNRFLAERTGGTYSTLKVQPAELEDSGVYFCASSRDWGGYTFGSGTRLTVV.

This clonotype is a singleton in its sample. This chain connects TRBV5-6 to TRBJ2-1; 9 bases fit TRBD1. V lost 4 bases and J lost 5; bases outside the gene matches: 7. CDR1 and CDR2 (germline): SGHDT, YYEEEE. The CDR3 spans 15 residues. CDR3 sequence (DNA): TGTGCCAGCAGCCAACCGGGACAGGGTGACAATGAGCAGTTCTTC. This sequence encodes CASSQPGQGDNEQFF.

This clonotype was recorded only once. The V and J genes are TRBV2 and TRBJ2-7; the D gene is possibly TRBD1 (6 bases). The CDR3 is 14 amino acids. V was pared by 6 bases and J by 0 bases, with 12 bases between. Germline CDR1 reads SNHLY; CDR2 reads FYNNEI. CDR3 DNA sequence: TGTGCCAGCAGCGGGACACCGGGCTCCTACGAGCAGTACTTC. It codes for CASSGTPGSYEQYF.

This chain joins TRBV5-5 and TRBJ2-5, with TRBD1 identical over 11 bases. V shed 4 bases and J 5 bases; nucleotides not matched to a gene: 10. Germline assignment: CDR1 SGHKS and CDR2 YYEKEE (reference sequence). This CDR3 is built from 16 residues. Here the CDR3 DNA reads TGTGCCAGCAGCGAGGTTCCGGGACAGGGGGTGGAGACCCAGTACTTC. Its translation is CASSEVPGQGVETQYF.

The chain is built from TRBV20-1 and TRBJ2-3; 8 nucleotides align to TRBD2. CDR3 size: 12 residues. From germline, CDR1 is DFQATT and CDR2 SNEGSKA (reference sequence). V lost 3 bases to trimming and J lost 5 bases; unmatched junction nucleotides: 1. The CDR3 sequence is CSARLAGDTQYF. CDR3 DNA sequence: TGCAGTGCTAGGCTAGCGGGAGATACGCAGTATTTT.

This clonotype has just a few counts. The gene calls are TRBV14 and TRBJ1-4, with a weak D call TRBD1 (6 bases). Trimming cost V 1 base and J 4 bases, with 10 bases left between them. This CDR3 spans 15 amino acids. Germline CDR1 and CDR2: SGHDN and FVKESK. This CDR3 reads CASSQATGYNEKLFF. The CDR3 DNA follows: TGTGCCAGCAGCCAAGCCACAGGGTATAATGAAAAACTGTTTTTT.

The chain has TRBV7-2 and TRBJ2-7; D is uncertain. This CDR3 is built from 15 residues. Germline CDR1 reads SGHTA; CDR2 reads FQGNSA. V dropped 0 bases and J dropped 0 bases, with 9 bases sitting between them. The CDR3 sequence is CASSLATAASYEQYF. The CDR3 DNA sequence: TGTGCCAGCAGCTTAGCTACGGCGGCCTCCTACGAGCAGTACTTC.

This clonotype was seen a few times. The V gene is TRBV12-3 or TRBV12-4, the J gene TRBJ2-1, with D perhaps matching TRBD1 or TRBD2 (7 bases each). The CDR3 runs 15 residues. Deletions cut 5 bases from V and 1 base from J, with 12 bases between. CDR3: CASSTRGGSYNEQFF. DNA of the CDR3: TGTGCCAGCAGTACCAGGGGGGGGTCCTACAATGAGCAGTTCTTC.

This clonotype was picked up a small number of times. The gene calls are TRBV2 and TRBJ2-5; 14 nucleotides align to TRBD2. V lost 6 bases to trimming and J lost 3 bases; unmatched junction nucleotides: 6. The V gene's germline CDR1 is SNHLY and CDR2 FYNNEI. The length of the CDR3 is 16 residues. CDR3 bases: TGTGCCAGCAGCCCTAAGGGACTAGCGGGAGAAGAGACCCAGTACTTC. Protein product: CASSPKGLAGEETQYF.

This clonotype was recorded a few times. The V call is TRBV7-6, the J call TRBJ2-7, with unresolved D. This CDR3 comprises 13 residues. The germline V and J ends were trimmed by 6 bases and 7 bases, with 16 bases remaining between them. Germline V gene sequence: CDR1 SGHVS, CDR2 FNYEAQ. The CDR3 here is CASRSGPLGEQYF. Here the CDR3 DNA reads TGTGCCAGCAGGTCTGGGCCCTTAGGTGAGCAGTACTTC.

J is TRBJ2-2 and V is TRBV7-2; D unresolved. V dropped 6 bases and J dropped 0 bases, with 11 bases sitting between them. Germline V gene data show CDR1 as SGHTA and CDR2 as FQGNSA. The CDR3 sequence is 15 residues long. This CDR3 reads CASSSNNANTGELFF. Here the CDR3 DNA reads TGTGCCAGCAGTTCTAATAACGCGAACACCGGGGAGCTGTTTTTT.

This clonotype has only a few counts. CDR3 residues: CASSPPRQGKTEAFF. CDR3 sequence (DNA): TGTGCCAGCAGTCCTCCTAGACAGGGGAAGACTGAAGCTTTCTTT. The rearrangement joins TRBV6-1 to TRBJ1-1; 8 bases match TRBD1. With V trimmed by 5 bases and J by 5 bases, 10 bases remained unmatched. Germline V gene data show CDR1 as MNHNS and CDR2 as SASEGT. This CDR3 comprises 15 residues.

This clonotype was detected a few times. The chain uses TRBV28 and TRBJ2-4; 8 bases are shared with TRBD2. The trim removed 2 bases at V and 0 bases at J, leaving 15 bases unmatched. The CDR3 length is 20 residues. The germline V gene has CDR1 MDHEN and CDR2 SYDVKM. Here the CDR3 DNA reads TGTGCCAGCAGTTTAGTTGTGGGACTAGAAAACGAATTAGCCAAAAACATTCAGTACTTC. Translating it yields CASSLVVGLENELAKNIQYF. Full variable domain (rest looked up from reference TRBV28 and TRBJ2-4): DVKVTQSSRYLVKRTGEKVFLECVQDMDHENMFWYRQDPGLGLRLIYFSYDVKMKEKGDIPEGYSVSREKKERFSLILESASTNQTSMYLCASSLVVGLENELAKNIQYFGAGTRLSVL.

The chain combines TRBV9 with TRBJ2-7; a possible D gene is TRBD2 (6 bases). The V gene's germline CDR1 is SGDLS and CDR2 YYNGEE. There are 15 residues in the CDR3. V lost 3 bases to trimming and J lost 1 base, with 14 bases between them. CDR3 nucleotides: TGTGCCAGCAGCGCCCAAGGGCGGGATTCCTACGAGCAGTACTTC. Amino acids: CASSAQGRDSYEQYF. Combining the CDR3 with reference TRBV9 and TRBJ2-7 gives the whole variable domain DSGVTQTPKHLITATGQRVTLRCSPRSGDLSVYWYQQSLDQGLQFLIQYYNGEERAKGNILERFSAQQFPDLHSELNLSSLELGDSALYFCASSAQGRDSYEQYFGPGTRLTVT.

This clonotype came up many times. V and J are TRBV12-3 or TRBV12-4 and TRBJ2-5; 9 positions agree with TRBD1. With 1 base clipped from V and 5 bases from J, the junction kept 8 bases outside the gene matches. This CDR3 spans 16 amino acids. CDR3 in amino acids: CASSLDRGQGWETQYF. The CDR3 DNA is TGTGCCAGCAGTTTAGACAGGGGACAGGGTTGGGAGACCCAGTACTTC.

This chain links TRBV7-9 with TRBJ2-2; 10 bases line up with TRBD2. This CDR3 is 17 amino acids long. Germline assignment: CDR1 SEHNR and CDR2 FQNEAQ (reference sequence). With V trimmed by 4 bases and J by 7 bases, 12 bases remained unmatched. CDR3 bases: TGTGCCAGCAGCTCTGACCTTCAACTAGCGGGGTTCGGGGAGCTGTTTTTT. Its translation: CASSSDLQLAGFGELFF.

This clonotype was detected many times. This chain links TRBV20-1 with TRBJ1-2, with 8 bases identical to TRBD1. CDR3 length equals 13 residues. CDR1 and CDR2 (germline): DFQATT, SNEGSKA (reference sequence). V dropped 7 bases and J dropped 4; count of bases not matched to a gene: 8. The DNA for the CDR3 is TGCAGTGGTCCGGACAGGGTATCCTATGGCTACACCTTC. Translating gives CSGPDRVSYGYTF.

This clonotype was observed at least ten times. The rearrangement uses TRBV28 and TRBJ1-5; 7 nucleotides line up with TRBD1. In germline, CDR1 is MDHEN, CDR2 SYDVKM. V lost 10 bases, J lost 5 bases, and 5 bases stayed unmatched. This CDR3 comprises 12 residues. The chain's CDR3 is CATGQAYQPQHF. The CDR3 region has the DNA TGTGCCACCGGACAGGCCTATCAGCCCCAGCATTTT.

The chain links TRBV20-1 to TRBJ1-1; D call uncertain. The germline gives CDR1 DFQATT, CDR2 SNEGSKA (reference sequence). V was clipped by 8 bases and J by 1 base, with 11 bases between them. The CDR3 has 12 amino acids. The CDR3 DNA sequence: TGCAGTCCTCTCATCAGGAACACTGAAGCTTTCTTT. It is translated as CSPLIRNTEAFF.

This clonotype was seen a handful of times. The chain carries TRBV19 and TRBJ2-2; no definite D call. CDR1 is LNHDA, CDR2 SQIVND, per germline (reference sequence). Trimming removed 5 bases from V and 2 bases from J, with 12 bases in between. The CDR3 length is 15 residues. The CDR3, as DNA: TGTGCCAGTAGTGGGCCAATGGGAAACACCGGGGAGCTGTTTTTT. The encoded protein is CASSGPMGNTGELFF.

This clonotype was seen a handful of times. In nucleotides, the CDR3 is TGTGCCAGCAGCTTAGGGGCCAGTACGTCCACAGATACGCAGTATTTT. Protein: CASSLGASTSTDTQYF. V usage is TRBV11-1 and J usage is TRBJ2-3; D is unresolved. With 1 base removed from V and 2 bases from J, the gap between germline ends came to 13 bases. The CDR3 extends over 16 amino acids. Germline CDR1 is SGHAT and CDR2 is FQDESV (reference sequence).

The sample holds a few counts of this clonotype. The chain links TRBV5-1 to TRBJ2-2, with a tentative D call TRBD1 (5 bases). V was shortened by 4 bases and J by 6 bases, with 13 bases between the two germline ends. Germline CDR1 reads SGHRS; CDR2 reads YFSETQ. This CDR3 has 14 amino acids. The CDR3 DNA reads TGCGCCAGCAGCCCGCAGGGTACCGCCGGGGAGCTGTTTTTT. Its protein product is CASSPQGTAGELFF.

A few counts support this clonotype. V usage is TRBV28 and J usage is TRBJ2-5; TRBD2 agrees at 12 bases. The length of the CDR3 is 18 residues. The germline V gene has CDR1 MDHEN and CDR2 SYDVKM. V was pared by 6 bases and J by 1 base, with 12 bases of the junction left unmatched. The CDR3 is CASSPPAGLAGVQETQYF. CDR3 DNA: TGTGCCAGCAGCCCGCCCGCGGGACTAGCGGGCGTCCAAGAGACCCAGTACTTC.

Comment on this clonotype: The junction does not match germline at one end; this may be a read error. The chain uses TRBV29-1 and TRBJ2-1; 7 nucleotides align to TRBD2. This CDR3 comprises 14 residues. Germline V lookup: CDR1 SQVTM, CDR2 ANQGSEA. CDR3 residues: CTVVGGSSYNEQFF. The CDR3 DNA sequence: TGCACCGTTGTTGGCGGGAGTTCGTACAATGAGCAGTTCTTC.